Listed here are 19 T cell receptor beta chains from one sample, sequenced in a study of blood T cell repertoires in COVID-19. Assay used: immunoSEQ multiplex PCR; TCRdb lists only in-frame clones, some missing. The sample has more than 65,000 clones, approximately 86% seen once; the top ten hold around 6.7%. The sequenced sample consisted of peripheral blood. These receptors originate from a woman aged 45-59 years with acute or convalescent COVID-19.

This sequence joins TRBV5-1 and TRBJ1-2; D is perhaps TRBD1 (5 bases). The CDR3 is 14 residues long. V lost 4 bases and J 6 bases, leaving 16 bases between the germline ends. Germline V CDR1 and CDR2: SGHRS, YFSETQ. CDR3 nucleotides: TGCGCCAGCAGCAGGGCAGGGAGGTATGATGGCTACACCTTC. Protein product: CASSRAGRYDGYTF.

The gene calls are TRBV18 and TRBJ1-1; 10 bases fit TRBD1. Germline V gives CDR1 KGHSH, CDR2 LQKENI. V lost 0 bases to trimming and J lost 5 bases; unmatched junction nucleotides: 3. The CDR3 is 15 residues long. The CDR3 reads CASSPPWDRGTEAFF. The CDR3 nucleotides are TGTGCCAGCTCACCACCGTGGGACAGGGGTACTGAAGCTTTCTTT.

The V gene is TRBV2, the J gene TRBJ2-5, with unresolved D. The CDR3 is 11 residues long. Germline CDR1 is SNHLY and CDR2 is FYNNEI. Trimming took off 6 bases at V and 3 bases at J, with 5 bases between the two ends. The CDR3 loop is CASRGEETQYF. CDR3 sequence (DNA): TGTGCCAGCAGAGGAGAAGAGACCCAGTACTTC.

This clone has only a few counts. The rearrangement joins TRBV7-6 to TRBJ2-7; 7 bases are a match to TRBD2. The germline CDR1 and CDR2 sequences are SGHVS and FNYEAQ. Trimming at V came to 5 bases and at J to 6 bases, leaving 7 bases not matched to a gene. The CDR3 is 13 amino acids. CDR3 protein: CASSPLGGGEQYF. In nucleotides, the CDR3 is TGTGCCAGCAGCCCTCTTGGGGGGGGCGAGCAGTACTTC.

The rearrangement joins TRBV7-9 to TRBJ1-5, with 7 bases that match TRBD1. Trimming took 1 base from V and 0 from J; bases not matched to a gene: 3. The CDR3 is made up of 16 amino acids. Looked up from germline, CDR1 is SEHNR and CDR2 is FQNEAQ (reference sequence). Here the CDR3 reads CASSLGRGISNQPQHF. The CDR3 bases are TGTGCCAGCAGCTTAGGCAGGGGGATTAGCAATCAGCCCCAGCATTTT.

CDR3 in amino acids: CASSLWGGDGNQPQHF. CDR3 sequence (DNA): TGCGCCAGCAGCTTGTGGGGCGGGGATGGGAATCAGCCCCAGCATTTT. This chain connects TRBV5-1 to TRBJ1-5, with a possible D match to TRBD1 (5 bases). Deletions cut 1 base from V and 4 bases from J, with 15 bases between. Germline CDR1 reads SGHRS; CDR2 reads YFSETQ. This CDR3 has 16 residues.

CDR3 DNA: TGTGCCAGCAGCTTGCTTCCCGGGACAGGGTCTTCACCCCTCCACTTT. Protein product: CASSLLPGTGSSPLHF. The chain has TRBV7-8 and TRBJ1-6; 9 positions agree with TRBD1. The germline V gene encodes CDR1 SGHVS and CDR2 FQNEAQ. The V and J ends lost 3 bases and 9 bases, in that order; junction bases with no gene match: 9. The CDR3 contains 16 residues.

CDR3 nucleotide sequence: TGTGCCAGCACACGGGACAGACAGAATTCACCCCTCCACTTT. It translates to CASTRDRQNSPLHF. The chain has TRBV6-5 and TRBJ1-6; the match to TRBD1 covers 7 bases. This CDR3 is built from 14 residues. Losses at the gene ends were 7 bases for V and 7 bases for J; bases not matched to a gene: 7. CDR1 MNHEY and CDR2 SVGAGI come from the germline V gene.

The chain employs TRBV2 and TRBJ1-3; D ambiguous. The CDR3 has 14 residues. Trimming removed 8 bases from V and 0 bases from J, with 11 bases in between. CDR1 SNHLY and CDR2 FYNNEI come from the germline V gene. The DNA for the CDR3 is TGTGCCAGCGGTTTTGGACTCTCTGGAAACACCATATATTTT. Its protein is CASGFGLSGNTIYF.

V and J are TRBV29-1 and TRBJ2-1; D may be TRBD1 (6 bases). The CDR3 totals 16 residues. Per the germline V gene, CDR1 is SQVTM and CDR2 is ANQGSEA. V lost 4 bases and J 2 bases, leaving 18 bases between the germline ends. The CDR3 sequence is CSVVGQQGSAYNEQFF. CDR3 bases: TGCAGCGTTGTCGGACAGCAGGGTTCAGCCTACAATGAGCAGTTCTTC.

V is TRBV7-9 and J is TRBJ1-5; 8 nucleotides agree with TRBD1. CDR3 length equals 13 residues. Germline V gives CDR1 SEHNR, CDR2 FQNEAQ (reference sequence). J lost 12 bases, V lost 1 base, and 5 bases had no gene match. The CDR3 DNA sequence: TGTGCCAGCAGCTTAGTGGGGGACAGGAGCCAGCATTTT. Its translation is CASSLVGDRSQHF. Based on the CDR3 plus reference TRBV7-9 and TRBJ1-5, the full variable domain is DTGVSQNPRHKITKRGQNVTFRCDPISEHNRLYWYRQTLGQGPEFLTYFQNEAQLEKSRLLSDRFSAERPKGSFSTLEIQRTEQGDSAMYLCASSLVGDRSQHFGDGTRLSIL.

This clone was seen more than once but under ten times. V gene TRBV30 combines with J gene TRBJ2-7, with TRBD1 identical over 8 bases. Unmatched junction bases numbered 15, after V lost 5 bases and J lost 0 bases. CDR1 is GTSNPN and CDR2 is SVGIG in the germline V gene (reference sequence). The CDR3 has 17 residues. The CDR3 is CAWPHRPGQVSSYEQYF. DNA for the CDR3: TGTGCCTGGCCTCATCGACCGGGACAGGTGAGCTCCTACGAGCAGTACTTC.

CDR3 sequence (DNA): TGTGCCAGCAGTTTATCCGGACAGGTCCTAGCCAAAAACATTCAGTACTTC. As protein: CASSLSGQVLAKNIQYF. The chain is built from TRBV27 and TRBJ2-4, with 7 nucleotides matching TRBD1. J gave up 0 bases and V 0 bases, and 5 bases lay outside the gene matches. The germline V gene encodes CDR1 MNHEY and CDR2 SMNVEV (reference sequence). There are 17 residues in the CDR3.

This chain joins TRBV6-2 or TRBV6-3 and TRBJ1-2; tentatively, D is TRBD1 (5 bases). V was cut by 6 bases and J by 4 bases, with 15 bases left in between. Germline V gene lookup returns CDR1 MNHEY and CDR2 SVGEGT. The CDR3 runs to 14 residues. The CDR3 sequence: CASSKQGGVYGYTF. The CDR3 DNA reads TGTGCCAGCAGCAAGCAGGGAGGGGTCTATGGCTACACCTTC.

The genes are TRBV3-1 (or the pseudogene TRBV3-2) and TRBJ1-2; possible D gene TRBD1, 6 bases. CDR1 and CDR2 (germline): LGHDT, YNNKEL (reference sequence). Trimming left V 4 bases short and J 3 bases short, with 18 bases between. The CDR3 covers 16 residues. The CDR3 reads CASSRGTRGPYYGYTF. DNA for the CDR3: TGTGCCAGCAGCCGGGGGACACGCGGACCTTACTATGGCTACACCTTC.

The V gene is TRBV13, the J gene TRBJ1-1; 7 bases match TRBD1. The CDR3 has 15 amino acids. V gave up 5 bases and J gave up 5 bases; unmatched junction bases: 11. Germline CDR1 is PRHDT and CDR2 is FYEKMQ (reference sequence). CDR3: CASSQKGQEWTEAFF. CDR3 bases: TGTGCCAGCAGCCAGAAAGGACAGGAGTGGACTGAAGCTTTCTTT.

The genes are TRBV7-9 and TRBJ2-3; D possibly corresponds to TRBD1 (6 bases). The CDR3 has 12 residues. Trimming stripped 5 bases from V and 7 bases from J, with 10 bases between. CDR1 and CDR2 from the germline V gene are SEHNR and FQNEAQ (reference sequence). CDR3 protein: CASSIQGNTQYF. DNA for the CDR3: TGTGCCAGCAGCATCCAGGGGAATACGCAGTATTTT.

This chain links TRBV6-6 with TRBJ1-2; 8 nucleotides line up with TRBD1. This CDR3 contains 14 residues. Unmatched junction bases numbered 3, after V lost 2 bases and J lost 4 bases. Germline V lookup: CDR1 MNHNY, CDR2 SVGAGI (reference sequence). This CDR3 is CASSYPTGAYGYTF. For the CDR3, the DNA is TGTGCCAGCAGTTACCCGACAGGGGCCTATGGCTACACCTTC.

This chain's CDR3 is CASSLTGEAFF. The CDR3 DNA reads as TGTGCCAGCAGCCTGACAGGGGAAGCTTTCTTT. The rearrangement joins TRBV3-1 (or the pseudogene TRBV3-2) to TRBJ1-1; 7 bases agree with TRBD1. CDR3 size: 11 residues. The germline V gene has CDR1 LGHDT and CDR2 YNNKEL (reference sequence). Trimming cost V 4 bases and J 8 bases; bases outside gene matches: 1.